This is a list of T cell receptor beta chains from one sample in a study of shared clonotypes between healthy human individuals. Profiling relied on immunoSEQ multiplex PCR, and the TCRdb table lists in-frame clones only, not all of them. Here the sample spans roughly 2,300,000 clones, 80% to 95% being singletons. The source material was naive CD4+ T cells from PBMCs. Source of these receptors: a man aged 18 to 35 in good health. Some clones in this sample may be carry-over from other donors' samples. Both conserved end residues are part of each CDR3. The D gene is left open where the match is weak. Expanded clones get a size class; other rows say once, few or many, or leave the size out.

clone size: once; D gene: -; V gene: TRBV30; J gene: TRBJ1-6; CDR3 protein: CAWRAYRDNTNSPLHF; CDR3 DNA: TGTGCCTGGAGGGCGTACCGGGACAACACAAATTCACCCCTCCACTTT
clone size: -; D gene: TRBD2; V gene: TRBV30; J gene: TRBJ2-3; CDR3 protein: CAWSVRLAGPDTQYF; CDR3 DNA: TGTGCCTGGAGTGTACGACTAGCTGGCCCAGATACGCAGTATTTT
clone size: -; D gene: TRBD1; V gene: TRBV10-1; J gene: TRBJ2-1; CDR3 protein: CASSELGQSSYNEQFF; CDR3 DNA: TGCGCCAGCAGTGAGTTGGGACAGAGCTCCTACAATGAGCAGTTCTTC
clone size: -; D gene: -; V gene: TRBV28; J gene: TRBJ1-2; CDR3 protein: CASSPNAAIYGYTF; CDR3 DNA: TGTGCCAGCAGCCCTAACGCAGCGATCTATGGCTACACCTTC
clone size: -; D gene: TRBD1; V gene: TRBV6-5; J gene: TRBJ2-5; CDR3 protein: CASSMGTVQYF; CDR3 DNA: TGTGCCAGCAGTATGGGGACAGTCCAGTACTTC
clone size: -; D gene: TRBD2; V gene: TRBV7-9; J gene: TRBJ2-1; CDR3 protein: CASSLDSGTNPFF; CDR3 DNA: TGTGCCAGCAGCTTAGATAGCGGGACCAACCCTTTCTTC
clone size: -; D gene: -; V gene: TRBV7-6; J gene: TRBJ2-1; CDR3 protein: CASSLAYNEQFF; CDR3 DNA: TGTGCCAGCAGCTTAGCCTACAATGAGCAGTTCTTC
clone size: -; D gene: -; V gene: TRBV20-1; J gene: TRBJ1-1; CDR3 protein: CSANRWQEAFF; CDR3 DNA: TGCAGCGCGAACAGATGGCAAGAAGCTTTCTTT
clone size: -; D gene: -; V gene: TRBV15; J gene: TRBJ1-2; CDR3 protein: CATSRDLGTGGGYGYTF; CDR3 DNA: TGTGCCACCAGCAGAGATTTGGGTACGGGCGGGGGCTATGGCTACACCTTC
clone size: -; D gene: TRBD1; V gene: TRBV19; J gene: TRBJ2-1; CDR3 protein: CASSRTGGNEQFF; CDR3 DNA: TGTGCCAGTAGTAGGACAGGGGGCAATGAGCAGTTCTTC
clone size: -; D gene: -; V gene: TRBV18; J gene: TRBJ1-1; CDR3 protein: CASSPGGAAGNTEAFF; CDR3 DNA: TGTGCCAGCTCACCGGGGGGGGCTGCCGGGAACACTGAAGCTTTCTTT
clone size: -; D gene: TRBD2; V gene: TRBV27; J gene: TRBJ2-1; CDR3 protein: CASSPSSGSMYEQFF; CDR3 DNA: TGTGCCAGCAGTCCATCTAGCGGGAGCATGTATGAGCAGTTCTTC
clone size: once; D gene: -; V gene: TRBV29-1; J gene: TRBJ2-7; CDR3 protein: CSVDRGPYEQYF; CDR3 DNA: TGCAGCGTTGATCGAGGTCCCTACGAGCAGTACTTC
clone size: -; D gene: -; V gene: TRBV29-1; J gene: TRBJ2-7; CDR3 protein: CSVEGDGPYEQYF; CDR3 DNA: TGCAGCGTTGAAGGGGACGGCCCCTACGAGCAGTACTTC
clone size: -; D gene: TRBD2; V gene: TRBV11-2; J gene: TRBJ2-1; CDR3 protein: CASSLFSGVSYNEQFF; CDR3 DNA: TGTGCCAGCAGCTTATTTAGCGGGGTCTCCTACAATGAGCAGTTCTTC
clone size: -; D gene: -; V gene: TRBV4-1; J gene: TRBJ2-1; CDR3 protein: CASSLLGLSYNEQFF; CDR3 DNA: TGCGCCAGCAGCCTTCTGGGACTCTCCTACAATGAGCAGTTCTTC
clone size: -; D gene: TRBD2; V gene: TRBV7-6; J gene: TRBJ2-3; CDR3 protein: CASSLESGMVPDTQYF; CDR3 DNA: TGTGCCAGCAGCTTAGAGAGCGGGATGGTTCCAGATACGCAGTATTTT
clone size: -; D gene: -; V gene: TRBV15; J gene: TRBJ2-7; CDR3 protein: CATSRMDSSYEQYF; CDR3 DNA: TGTGCCACCAGCAGGATGGACAGTTCCTACGAGCAGTACTTC
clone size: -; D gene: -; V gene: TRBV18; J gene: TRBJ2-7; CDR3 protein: CASSPLLVLTEQYF; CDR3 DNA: TGTGCCAGCTCACCATTACTAGTGCTTACCGAGCAGTACTTC
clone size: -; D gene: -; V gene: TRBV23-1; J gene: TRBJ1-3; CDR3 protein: CASRLFLTAEGNTIYF; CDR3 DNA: TGCGCCAGCAGACTATTCCTGACCGCCGAGGGAAACACCATATATTTT
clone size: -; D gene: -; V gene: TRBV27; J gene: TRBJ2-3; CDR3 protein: CASSLLGRDTQYF; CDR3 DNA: TGTGCCAGCAGTTTACTCGGACGGGATACGCAGTATTTT
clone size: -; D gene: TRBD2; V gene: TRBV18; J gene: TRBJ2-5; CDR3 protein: CASSPTRTSGRASETQYF; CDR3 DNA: TGTGCCAGCTCACCGACTCGAACTAGCGGGAGGGCCTCAGAGACCCAGTACTTC
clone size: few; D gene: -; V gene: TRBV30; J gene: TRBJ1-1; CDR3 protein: CAWRRSPVTEAFF; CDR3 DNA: TGTGCCTGGAGAAGGTCGCCAGTCACTGAAGCTTTCTTT
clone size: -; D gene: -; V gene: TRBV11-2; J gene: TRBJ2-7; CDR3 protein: CASSLGRGTLGYEQYF; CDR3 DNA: TGTGCCAGCAGCTTAGGGCGGGGTACCCTCGGTTACGAGCAGTACTTC
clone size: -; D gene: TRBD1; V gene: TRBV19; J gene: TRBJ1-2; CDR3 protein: CASRGTGPNYGYTF; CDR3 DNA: TGTGCCAGTAGAGGGACAGGGCCTAACTATGGCTACACCTTC
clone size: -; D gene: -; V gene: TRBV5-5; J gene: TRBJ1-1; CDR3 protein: CASSFSPSEAFF; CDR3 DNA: TGTGCCAGCAGTTTCAGTCCGTCTGAAGCTTTCTTT
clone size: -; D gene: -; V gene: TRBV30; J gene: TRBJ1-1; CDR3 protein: CAWSGGAEAFF; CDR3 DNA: TGTGCCTGGAGTGGGGGTGCGGAAGCTTTCTTT
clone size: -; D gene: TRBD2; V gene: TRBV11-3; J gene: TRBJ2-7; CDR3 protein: CASSSLSSGSYYEQYF; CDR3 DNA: TGTGCCAGCAGCTCCCTTTCTAGCGGGAGTTACTACGAGCAGTACTTC
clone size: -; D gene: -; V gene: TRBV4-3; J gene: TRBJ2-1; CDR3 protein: CASSQDDYSYNEQFF; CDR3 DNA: TGCGCCAGCAGCCAAGATGACTACTCCTACAATGAGCAGTTCTTC
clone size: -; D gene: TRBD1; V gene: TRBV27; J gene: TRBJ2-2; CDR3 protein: CASSLLGTGWTGELFF; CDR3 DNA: TGTGCCAGCAGTTTATTAGGGACAGGATGGACCGGGGAGCTGTTTTTT
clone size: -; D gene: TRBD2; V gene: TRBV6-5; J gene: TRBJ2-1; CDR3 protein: CASSSGLAGLYNEQFF; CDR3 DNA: TGTGCCAGCAGTTCCGGACTAGCGGGACTCTACAATGAGCAGTTCTTC
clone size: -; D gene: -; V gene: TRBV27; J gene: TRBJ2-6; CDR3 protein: CASSLGGTGANVLTF; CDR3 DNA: TGTGCCAGCAGCCTAGGAGGGACTGGGGCCAACGTCCTGACTTTC
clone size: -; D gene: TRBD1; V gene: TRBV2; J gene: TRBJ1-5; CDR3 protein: CASSDRGKDSNQPQHF; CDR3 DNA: TGTGCCAGCAGTGACAGGGGGAAGGATAGCAATCAGCCCCAGCATTTT
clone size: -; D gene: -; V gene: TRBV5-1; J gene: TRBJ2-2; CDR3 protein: CASSLESPALGGELFF; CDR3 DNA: TGCGCCAGCAGCTTGGAGTCCCCGGCCCTCGGGGGGGAGCTGTTTTTT
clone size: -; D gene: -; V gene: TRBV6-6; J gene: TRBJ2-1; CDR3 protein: CASSTGTVGGNEQFF; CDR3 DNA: TGTGCCAGCAGTACCGGGACAGTGGGGGGCAATGAGCAGTTCTTC
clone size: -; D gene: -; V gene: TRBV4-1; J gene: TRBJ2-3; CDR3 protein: CASSQEQGDTQYF; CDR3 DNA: TGCGCCAGCAGCCAAGAACAGGGAGATACGCAGTATTTT
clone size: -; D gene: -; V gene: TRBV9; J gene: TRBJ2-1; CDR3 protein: CASSPPPPGYNEQFF; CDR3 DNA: TGTGCCAGCAGCCCACCGCCCCCGGGGTACAATGAGCAGTTCTTC
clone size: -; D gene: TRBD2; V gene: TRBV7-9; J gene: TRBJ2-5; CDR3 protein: CASSSYSGRGETQYF; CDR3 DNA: TGTGCCAGCAGCTCTTATAGCGGGAGAGGCGAGACCCAGTACTTC
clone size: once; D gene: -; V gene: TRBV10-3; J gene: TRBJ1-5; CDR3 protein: CAISAGGGNQPQHF; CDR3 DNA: TGTGCCATCAGTGCGGGGGGGGGCAATCAGCCCCAGCATTTT
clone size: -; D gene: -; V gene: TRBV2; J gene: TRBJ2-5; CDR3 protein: CASSPGRERFETQYF; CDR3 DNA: TGTGCCAGCAGTCCGGGACGGGAGAGGTTCGAGACCCAGTACTTC
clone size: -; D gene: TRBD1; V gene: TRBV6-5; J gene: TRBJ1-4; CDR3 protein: CASRETGADEKLFF; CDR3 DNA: TGTGCCAGCAGGGAGACAGGGGCGGATGAAAAACTGTTTTTT
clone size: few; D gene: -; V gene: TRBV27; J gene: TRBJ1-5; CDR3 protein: CASGRDQPQHF; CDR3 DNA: TGTGCCAGCGGCAGGGATCAGCCCCAGCATTTT
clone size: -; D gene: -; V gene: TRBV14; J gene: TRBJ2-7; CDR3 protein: CASSPAGSSGGQYF; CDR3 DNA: TGTGCCAGCAGCCCCGCGGGGTCCTCGGGCGGGCAGTACTTC
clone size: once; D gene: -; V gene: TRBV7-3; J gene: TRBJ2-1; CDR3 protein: CASSLTGNNHNEQFF; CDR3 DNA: TGTGCCAGCAGCTTAACCGGGAACAACCACAATGAGCAGTTCTTC
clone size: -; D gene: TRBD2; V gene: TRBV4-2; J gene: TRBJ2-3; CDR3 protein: CASSQVLAGDSDTQYF; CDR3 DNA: TGTGCCAGCAGCCAAGTACTAGCGGGAGACTCAGATACGCAGTATTTT
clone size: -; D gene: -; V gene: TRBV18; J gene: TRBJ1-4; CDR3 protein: CASSEQKATNEKLFF; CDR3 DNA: TGTGCCAGCTCGGAACAAAAAGCAACTAATGAAAAACTGTTTTTT
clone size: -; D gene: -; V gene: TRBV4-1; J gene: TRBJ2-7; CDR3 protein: CASRAAGTKGEQYF; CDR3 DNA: TGCGCCAGCCGGGCGGCCGGGACAAAGGGCGAGCAGTACTTC